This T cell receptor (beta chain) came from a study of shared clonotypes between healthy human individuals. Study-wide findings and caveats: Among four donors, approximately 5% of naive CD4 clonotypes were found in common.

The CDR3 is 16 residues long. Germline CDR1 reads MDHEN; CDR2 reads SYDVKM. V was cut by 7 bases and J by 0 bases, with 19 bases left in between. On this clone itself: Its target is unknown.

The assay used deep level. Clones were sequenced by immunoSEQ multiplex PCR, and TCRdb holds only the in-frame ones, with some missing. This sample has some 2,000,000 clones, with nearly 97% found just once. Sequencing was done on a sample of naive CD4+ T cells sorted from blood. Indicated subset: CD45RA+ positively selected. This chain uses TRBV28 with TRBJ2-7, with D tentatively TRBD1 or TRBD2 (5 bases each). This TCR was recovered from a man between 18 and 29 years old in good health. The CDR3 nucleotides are TGTGCCAGCATGTGGTCGGGAATTGGGGCCTCCTACGAGCAGTACTTC. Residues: CASMWSGIGASYEQYF.